What follows is one T cell receptor (beta chain) and its context. At one end the junction does not follow the germline gene, possibly because of a read error. The sample comes from a study of blood T cells in healthy people across ages. Through a sample-barcoded 5' primer and a J-beta primer mix, a second PCR was run for about 6 to 11 cycles. Every cDNA molecule bore a tag from a template-switch adaptor containing 12 random nucleotides. TCRdb analysed the 5' RACE reads with MiXCR anew, one entry per CDR3 protein. This table has 550,000 to 750,000 distinct CDR3 sequences, around a fifth appearing once. In terms of origin and age, donors were healthy Caucasian individuals from Russia aged about 6 to 90. CDR3 length: 14 residues. CDR1 and CDR2 (germline): KGHDR, SFDVKD.

The rearrangement uses TRBV24-1 and TRBJ1-2; no clear D. This TCR was recovered from a man in his 70s in good health. Sequencing used blood. CDR3 region: CATSDLPGREGYTF. As DNA, the CDR3 is TGCGCCACCAGTGATTTGCCCGGGAGGGAAGGCTACACCTTC.